These T cell receptor beta chains were read from a single sample in a study of T-cell memory formation after mild COVID-19. One entry per CDR3 protein results from TCRdb running MiXCR on the 5' RACE reads. The top ten hold approximately 12% of the sample, which has hundreds of thousands of distinct CDR3 sequences, around 21% seen once. Sequenced sample: PBMCs or a T cell subset sorted from them (not recorded which). The receptors here all came from an adult woman who had mild COVID-19 (a few samples of this study predate the infection). Cell type and time point are not known. Both conserved end residues are part of each CDR3. A D gene is named only where the DNA matches it firmly. Rows may omit the clone size; those that give it use once, few, many or a size class.

v_call	d_call	clone_size	j_call	cdr3_nt	cdr3_aa
TRBV6-2/TRBV6-3	.	.	TRBJ2-1	TGTGCCAGCAGTTACGGACAGAATGAGCAGTTCTTC	CASSYGQNEQFF
TRBV12-3/TRBV12-4	.	few	TRBJ2-7	TGTGCCAGCAGTTGGGGACCTGCCGAGCAGTACTTC	CASSWGPAEQYF
TRBV2	.	.	TRBJ2-2	TGTGCCAGCCAAGGACGAGAATGGACCGGGGAGCTGTTTTTT	CASQGREWTGELFF
TRBV12-3/TRBV12-4	TRBD1	.	TRBJ2-7	TGTGCCAGCAGTTGGGACAGGTCACCTGACGAGCAGTACTTC	CASSWDRSPDEQYF
TRBV4-3	.	few	TRBJ2-7	TGCGCCAGCAGCCAAGAGAAGGCCAGAACCTACGAGCAGTACTTC	CASSQEKARTYEQYF
TRBV5-1	TRBD1	few	TRBJ2-7	TGCGCCAGCAGCTCGATGGCAGGCGGTGGGACAGCAGCCTACGAGCAGTACTTC	CASSSMAGGGTAAYEQYF
TRBV6-5	.	few	TRBJ1-5	TGTGCCAGCAGCCCGCCCGGCCGTCAGCCCCAGCATTTT	CASSPPGRQPQHF
TRBV6-5	.	few	TRBJ2-4	TGTGCCAGCAGTCTCACCCGAGGGGCCAAAAACATTCAGTACTTC	CASSLTRGAKNIQYF
TRBV15	.	.	TRBJ2-5	TGTGCCACCAGCAGAGAGGCTAGCGCGTTGCGAGAGACCCAGTACTTC	CATSREASALRETQYF
TRBV6-1	.	.	TRBJ2-7	TGTGCCAGCAGTACCCGAGGACCAGGTTCGTCCTACGAGCAGTACTTC	CASSTRGPGSSYEQYF
TRBV24-1	.	.	TRBJ2-2	TGTGCCACCAGTGACTTAAAAGGTACCACCGGGGAGCTGTTTTTT	CATSDLKGTTGELFF
TRBV7-3	.	.	TRBJ2-5	TGTGCCAGCAGTCCCGGACCCCCCGGGACCCAGTACTTC	CASSPGPPGTQYF
TRBV7-9	TRBD1	few	TRBJ2-5	TGTGCCAGCAGCATCTGGACAGGGGGAGAGACCCAGTACTTC	CASSIWTGGETQYF
TRBV24-1	.	.	TRBJ1-5	TGTGCCACCAGTGCCCGACATTCCCAGCCCCAGCATTTT	CATSARHSQPQHF
TRBV3-1	.	.	TRBJ1-2	TGTGCCAGCAGCCAAGTGATTAGTTATGGCTACACCTTC	CASSQVISYGYTF
TRBV5-1	TRBD1	.	TRBJ1-1	TGCGCCAGCCGAGACAGGGGGCTTGAGTACACTGAAGCTTTCTTT	CASRDRGLEYTEAFF
TRBV30	TRBD2	few	TRBJ2-1	TGTGCCTGGAGTGAAGGACTAGCGGGGAGATACAATGAGCAGTTCTTC	CAWSEGLAGRYNEQFF
TRBV7-8	TRBD2	.	TRBJ2-1	TGTGCCAGCAGCTCTGTAGCGGGGGGGATGCCTGAGCAGTTCTTC	CASSSVAGGMPEQFF
TRBV7-8	TRBD1	few	TRBJ1-4	TGTGCCAGCAGCTTACTATCAGGACAGGGAAAAGAAAAACTGTTTTTT	CASSLLSGQGKEKLFF
TRBV12-3/TRBV12-4	.	.	TRBJ1-1	TGTGCCAGCAGTTTAGGGACGACAAACACTGAAGCTTTCTTT	CASSLGTTNTEAFF
TRBV20-1	TRBD1	.	TRBJ1-6	TGCAGTGCTAGCCGCGGGACAGCCAATTCACCCCTCCACTTT	CSASRGTANSPLHF
TRBV27	.	many	TRBJ2-7	TGTGCCAGCAGTTTATCTGCAGGGTCCTACGAGCAGTACTTC	CASSLSAGSYEQYF
TRBV7-9	.	.	TRBJ2-5	TGTGCCGCCCTTACCGAGGAGACCCAGTACTTC	CAALTEETQYF
TRBV7-2	TRBD2	.	TRBJ2-3	TGTGCCAGCAGCTTAGCCGTACTAGCGGGGGCGGGAGATACGCAGTATTTT	CASSLAVLAGAGDTQYF
TRBV9	.	many	TRBJ2-1	TGTGCCAGCAGCGTAGCGGGCGGGATGACAAATGAGCAGTTCTTC	CASSVAGGMTNEQFF